The rows below give T cell receptor beta chains drawn from one sample of a study of PD-L1 blockade in urothelial cancer. The assay was immunoSEQ multiplex PCR, and TCRdb's table has in-frame clones only and misses some. Seen here are tens of thousands of clones, over 65% observed once, and the top ten hold roughly an eighth. The sample here was PBMCs, taken around atezolizumab (anti-PD-L1) treatment. Every receptor here comes from a man in his fifties or sixties with urothelial cancer. Each CDR3 is given with its conserved first and last residue. D genes are given only for firm matches.

D: .
V: TRBV7-6
CDR3: CASSLGGQKAFF

D: TRBD1
V: TRBV5-4
CDR3: CASTRDSSYEQYF

D: TRBD2
V: TRBV14
CDR3: CASSQKWGTSVNEQFF

D: TRBD2
V: TRBV9
CDR3: CASSILAGVGNEQFF

D: TRBD2
V: TRBV4-3
CDR3: CASSQGASGIVSDTQYF

D: .
V: TRBV5-4
CDR3: CASSLGRTPNTGELFF

D: TRBD2
V: TRBV12-5
CDR3: CASGLGQRGAGATDTQYF

D: TRBD2
V: TRBV11-1
CDR3: CASGRSGSYEQYF

D: TRBD2
V: TRBV6-4
CDR3: CASSPDSLAGINEQFF

D: .
V: TRBV2
CDR3: CASSRTEYQPQHF

D: TRBD1
V: TRBV4-2
CDR3: CASTPGDRAYNSPLHF

D: .
V: TRBV15
CDR3: CATSRDLPDTEAFF

D: .
V: TRBV7-8
CDR3: CASSLRGLGAFF

D: TRBD2
V: TRBV5-1
CDR3: CASSLVAGGGTDTQYF

D: .
V: TRBV28
CDR3: CASRIDSSYEQYF

D: TRBD1
V: TRBV5-6
CDR3: CASSLSRQGGQPQHF

D: TRBD1
V: TRBV2
CDR3: CASRTGVLGNQPQHF

D: TRBD2
V: TRBV5-1
CDR3: CASSIGLAHVVETQYF

D: TRBD1
V: TRBV6-5
CDR3: CASRQDRVDQPQHF

D: .
V: TRBV29-1
CDR3: CSVETMAGVGEQYF

D: TRBD2
V: TRBV6-1
CDR3: CASSEWLAGGLPDTQYF

D: TRBD2
V: TRBV7-8
CDR3: CASSTGTSGTEQYF

D: TRBD1
V: TRBV5-1
CDR3: CASSLRTGSNEQFF

D: TRBD1
V: TRBV5-6
CDR3: CGSSAGGREQFF

D: .
V: TRBV6-6
CDR3: CAIERGNNQPQHF

D: TRBD1
V: TRBV7-8
CDR3: CASSVKGDRVIPYEQYF

D: .
V: TRBV4-3
CDR3: CASSQVMGEDTEAFF

D: TRBD1
V: TRBV19
CDR3: CASSTETTGASNQPQHF

D: TRBD1
V: TRBV19
CDR3: CASTDRALTSPLHF

D: .
V: TRBV6-5
CDR3: CASSYSSAGSYEQYF

D: .
V: TRBV9
CDR3: CASSVDQYQETQYF

D: .
V: TRBV29-1
CDR3: CSVVVRTGTYEQYF

D: TRBD1
V: TRBV2
CDR3: CASRAGTANTGELFF

D: .
V: TRBV27
CDR3: CASGSGYFGGPQHF

D: TRBD1
V: TRBV25-1
CDR3: CASSESVSRQGLFF

D: .
V: TRBV19
CDR3: CASRARGEHEQFF

D: .
V: TRBV28
CDR3: CAGGPGVNTEAFF

D: TRBD2
V: TRBV11-3
CDR3: CASSFDASGSISGANVLTF

D: .
V: TRBV5-1
CDR3: CASSLEGADTQYF

D: .
V: TRBV5-4
CDR3: CASSPDSSYEQYF

D: TRBD1
V: TRBV7-8
CDR3: CASSPHLGTANF

D: TRBD2
V: TRBV4-1
CDR3: CASSQDFASGRALEQYF

D: TRBD1
V: TRBV10-3
CDR3: CATTQGAHGYTF

D: TRBD1
V: TRBV7-9
CDR3: CASSPTGTGEKLFF

D: TRBD1
V: TRBV11-3
CDR3: CASSLPRDRGTYGYTF

D: .
V: TRBV30
CDR3: CAWSGGENTGELFF

D: TRBD1
V: TRBV9
CDR3: CASSPPGQGREKLFF

D: .
V: TRBV7-9
CDR3: CASSIRDQGEQFF

D: TRBD1
V: TRBV5-6
CDR3: CASSAPPDRRNTEAFF

D: .
V: TRBV28
CDR3: CASSSTVNTEAFF

D: .
V: TRBV27
CDR3: CASSWDIKSEQYF

D: TRBD1
V: TRBV10-3
CDR3: CAISEDRGVTEAFF

D: .
V: TRBV18
CDR3: CASSPPATLAYEQYF

D: TRBD2
V: TRBV28
CDR3: CASSPLRGAYTGELFF